This T cell receptor (beta chain) comes out of a study of long-term antiretroviral therapy in people with HIV. The immunoSEQ assay was v3.0, run at survey level. Assay used: immunoSEQ multiplex PCR; TCRdb lists only in-frame clones, some missing. The sample contains roughly 25,000 clones, about 77% of which appear only once. The CDR3 runs to 12 residues. The V gene lost 4 bases and the J gene lost 7 bases, with 11 bases spanning the gap. Germline V gives CDR1 MNHEY, CDR2 SMNVEV (reference sequence). This clone came up a few times. Specimen: unsorted PBMCs, collected 0.5 years after starting antiretroviral therapy. The V and J genes are TRBV27 and TRBJ2-7; D is perhaps TRBD1 (6 bases). The receptor was isolated from a woman aged 40-49 years with HIV. The CDR3 protein is CASSSTGLEQYF. CDR3 coding DNA: TGTGCCAGCAGTTCAACAGGGCTGGAGCAGTACTTC.